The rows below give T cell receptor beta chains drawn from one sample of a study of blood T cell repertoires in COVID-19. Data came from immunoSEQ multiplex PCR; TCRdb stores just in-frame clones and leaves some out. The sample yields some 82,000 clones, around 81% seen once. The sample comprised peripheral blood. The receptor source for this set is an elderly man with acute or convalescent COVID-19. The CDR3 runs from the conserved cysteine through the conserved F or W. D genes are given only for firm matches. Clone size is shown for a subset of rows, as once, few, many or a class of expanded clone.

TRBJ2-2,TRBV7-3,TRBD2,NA,CASSHRGGGQGTGELFF,TGTGCCAGCAGCCACCGGGGGGGAGGGCAGGGCACCGGGGAGCTGTTTTTT
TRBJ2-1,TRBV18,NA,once,CASSPERFYNEQFF,TGTGCCAGCTCACCAGAACGGTTCTACAATGAGCAGTTCTTC
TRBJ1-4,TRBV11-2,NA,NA,CASSSSTGSNEKLFF,TGTGCCAGCAGCTCATCTACAGGGAGTAATGAAAAACTGTTTTTT
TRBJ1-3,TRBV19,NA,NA,CASSHLQGSSGNTIYF,TGTGCCAGTAGCCACCTTCAGGGGTCCTCTGGAAACACCATATATTTT
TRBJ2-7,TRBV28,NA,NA,CASRHTYEQYF,TGTGCCAGCAGGCACACCTACGAGCAGTACTTC
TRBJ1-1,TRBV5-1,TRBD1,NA,CASSLTGGGSEAFF,TGCGCCAGCAGCTTGACAGGGGGTGGGTCTGAAGCTTTCTTT
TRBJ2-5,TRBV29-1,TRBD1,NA,CSVESPGGTQYF,TGCAGCGTTGAGAGTCCAGGGGGGACCCAGTACTTC
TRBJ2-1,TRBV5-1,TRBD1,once,CASSLQGAHNEQFF,TGCGCCAGCAGCTTACAGGGGGCCCACAATGAGCAGTTCTTC
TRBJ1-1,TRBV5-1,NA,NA,CASSSTTVMNTEAFF,TGCGCCAGCAGCTCGACGACAGTTATGAACACTGAAGCTTTCTTT
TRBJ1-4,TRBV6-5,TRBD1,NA,CASSWTGRGTNEKLFF,TGTGCCAGCAGTTGGACAGGGAGGGGAACTAATGAAAAACTGTTTTTT
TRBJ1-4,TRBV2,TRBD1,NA,CASRGQGATNEKLFF,TGTGCCAGCAGGGGACAGGGGGCAACTAATGAAAAACTGTTTTTT
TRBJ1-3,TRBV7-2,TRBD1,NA,CASRRTGRGNTIYF,TGTGCCAGCAGACGGACAGGGAGGGGAAACACCATATATTTT
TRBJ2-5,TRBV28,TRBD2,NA,CASSPSGTSVQETQYF,TGTGCCAGCAGTCCCTCCGGGACTAGCGTACAAGAGACCCAGTACTTC
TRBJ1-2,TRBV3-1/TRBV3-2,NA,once,CASSRTGIRNYGYTF,TGTGCCAGCAGCCGCACAGGGATTCGTAACTATGGCTACACCTTC
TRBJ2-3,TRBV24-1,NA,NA,CATSDSRTSTDTQYF,TGTGCCACCAGTGATTCCCGGACTAGCACAGATACGCAGTATTTT